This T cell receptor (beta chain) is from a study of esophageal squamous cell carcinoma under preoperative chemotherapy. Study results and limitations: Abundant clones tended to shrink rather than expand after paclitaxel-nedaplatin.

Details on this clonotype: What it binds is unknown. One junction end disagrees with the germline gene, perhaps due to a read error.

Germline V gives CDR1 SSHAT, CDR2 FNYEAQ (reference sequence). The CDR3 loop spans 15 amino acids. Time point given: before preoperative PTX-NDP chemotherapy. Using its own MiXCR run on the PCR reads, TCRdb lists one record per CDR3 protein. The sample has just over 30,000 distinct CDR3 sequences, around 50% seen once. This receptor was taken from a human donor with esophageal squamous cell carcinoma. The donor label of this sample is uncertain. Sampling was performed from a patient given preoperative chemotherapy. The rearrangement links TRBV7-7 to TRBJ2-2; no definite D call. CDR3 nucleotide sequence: TGTGCTAGCAGCCCAAGCAACCACCGCCCAGATACGCTGTTTTTT. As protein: CASSPSNHRPDTLFF.